These T cell receptor beta chains were read from a single sample in a study of breast tumors, draining lymph nodes, adjacent tissues. TCRdb re-derived calls from the multiplex PCR reads in MiXCR, one entry per CDR3 protein. The table shows approximately 230,000 distinct CDR3 sequences, with less than 35% occurring only once. The source material was axillary lymph node tissue. These receptor sequences come from a female donor with breast cancer. Some clones in this sample may be carry-over from other donors' samples. Each CDR3 is given with its conserved first and last residue. A D gene is named only where the DNA matches it firmly. The listing skips clone size in some rows; elsewhere it reads once, few, many or a size class.

j_gene	abundance	d_gene	v_gene	CDR3nt	CDR3aa
TRBJ2-1	many	NA	TRBV24-1	TGTGCCACCAGTGATTTGCATGCGGCCGGATCGGGTGAGCAGTTCTTC	CATSDLHAAGSGEQFF
TRBJ2-1	few	NA	TRBV12-5	TGTGCTAGTGGTTTGGTACAAGGAGGGTCCTACAATGAGCAGTTCTTC	CASGLVQGGSYNEQFF
TRBJ2-3	few	NA	TRBV18	TGTGCCAGCTCAGCCAGACAGAGTAGCACAGATACGCAGTATTTT	CASSARQSSTDTQYF
TRBJ2-1	many	NA	TRBV7-9	TGTGCCAGCAGCTCAACACTAGGAGGTGAGCAGTTCTTC	CASSSTLGGEQFF
TRBJ2-7	NA	TRBD1	TRBV14	TGTGCCAGCAGCCAACAAAGACAGGGCCACGAGCAGTACTTC	CASSQQRQGHEQYF
TRBJ2-6	NA	NA	TRBV5-6	TGTGCCAGCACCCACGGGGGACAGGGGGCCAACGTCCTGACTTTC	CASTHGGQGANVLTF
TRBJ1-1	many	TRBD1	TRBV20-1	TGCAGTGCTAGGGGCAGGGGGCGCACTGAAGCTTTCTTT	CSARGRGRTEAFF
TRBJ2-3	few	TRBD1	TRBV12-5	TGTGCCGGCAGTTTAGGACAGGGGGCAGATACGCAGTATTTT	CAGSLGQGADTQYF
TRBJ2-7	many	NA	TRBV7-2	TGTGCCAGCAGCTCTCGAACTAGCCGGGGCGAGCAGTACTTC	CASSSRTSRGEQYF
TRBJ1-5	NA	NA	TRBV2	TGTGCCAGCAGTAGGCAGTTGTATCAGCCCCAGCATTTT	CASSRQLYQPQHF
TRBJ1-4	many	NA	TRBV7-9	TGTGCCAGCAGCTTAGGGGAAAAGACGGCAACTAATGAAAAACTGTTTTTT	CASSLGEKTATNEKLFF
TRBJ2-7	many	NA	TRBV29-1	TGCAGCGTTTCGGGGAGCGCCGAGCAGTACTTC	CSVSGSAEQYF
TRBJ1-4	NA	TRBD1	TRBV10-3	TGTGCCATCAGTGAACCGGGACAGGGACCTAATGAAAAACTGTTTTTT	CAISEPGQGPNEKLFF
TRBJ2-7	NA	TRBD1	TRBV7-6	TGTGCCAGCAACAGGACAGGGAGCTCCTACGAGCAGTACTTC	CASNRTGSSYEQYF
TRBJ2-5	NA	NA	TRBV6-6	TGTGCCAGCAGTCACTCGGTGGGGTCGGGGCAGACCCAGTACTTC	CASSHSVGSGQTQYF
TRBJ2-7	many	TRBD2	TRBV7-2	TGTGCCAGCAGCCTGACTAGCGGGAGGGCCTCCGGTAGTTACGAGCAGTACTTC	CASSLTSGRASGSYEQYF
TRBJ2-1	many	NA	TRBV12-3/TRBV12-4	TGTGCCAGCAACCCGGGACCCGGCAATGAGCAGTTCTTC	CASNPGPGNEQFF